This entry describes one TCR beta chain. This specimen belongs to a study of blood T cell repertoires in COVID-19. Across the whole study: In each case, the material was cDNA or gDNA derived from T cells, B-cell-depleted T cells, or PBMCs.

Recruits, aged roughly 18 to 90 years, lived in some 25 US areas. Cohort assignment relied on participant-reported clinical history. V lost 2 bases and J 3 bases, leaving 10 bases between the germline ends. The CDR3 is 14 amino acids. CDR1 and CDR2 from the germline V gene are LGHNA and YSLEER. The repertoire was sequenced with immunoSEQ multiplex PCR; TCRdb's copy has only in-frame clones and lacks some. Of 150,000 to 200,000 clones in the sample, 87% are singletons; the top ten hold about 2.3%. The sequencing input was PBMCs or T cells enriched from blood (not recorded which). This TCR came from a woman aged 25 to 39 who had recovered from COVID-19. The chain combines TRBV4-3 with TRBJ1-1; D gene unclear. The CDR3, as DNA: TGCGCCAGCAGCCAACCTAACCGGGACACTGAAGCTTTCTTT. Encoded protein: CASSQPNRDTEAFF.